The rows below give T cell receptor beta chains drawn from one sample of a study of shared clonotypes between healthy human individuals. Using immunoSEQ multiplex PCR, the repertoire was profiled, and TCRdb retains in-frame clones only, with some absent. The top ten hold around 1.7% of the sample, which has about 2.1 million clones, about 93% seen once. Sequencing was done on a sample of naive CD8+ T cells from PBMCs. Receptor source: a man aged 18-30 years in good health. Some clones in this sample may be carry-over from other donors' samples. The CDR3 runs from the conserved cysteine through the conserved F or W. A D gene is named only where the DNA matches it firmly. Rows give clone size only sometimes, using once, few, many, or a class for an expanded clone.

d_call j_call clone_size v_call cdr3_nt cdr3_aa
NA TRBJ2-2 NA TRBV27 TGTGCCAGCAGCCAAAGGGGCGCCGGGGAGCTGTTTTTT CASSQRGAGELFF
TRBD2 TRBJ2-5 NA TRBV6-1 TGTGCCAGCAGTGAGCTCCGGACTAGCGGGGGCCCCCAAGAGACCCAGTACTTC CASSELRTSGGPQETQYF
NA TRBJ2-7 NA TRBV7-9 TGTGCCAGCAGCTCTCTCATGGAGGCCTACGAGCAGTACTTC CASSSLMEAYEQYF
NA TRBJ2-7 once TRBV10-3 TGTGCCATCAGTGAGTCCACTGCCGAGCAGTACTTC CAISESTAEQYF
TRBD2 TRBJ2-7 NA TRBV7-8 TGTGCCAGCAGCCCGACTAGCGGCACCTACGAGCAGTACTTC CASSPTSGTYEQYF
TRBD1 TRBJ2-7 once TRBV27 TGTGCCAGCAACCCTAGACAGGGCCACTACGAGCAGTACTTC CASNPRQGHYEQYF
NA TRBJ1-5 once TRBV4-1 TGCGCCAGCAGCCAAGGTCGGTCCATGCGGCCCCAGCATTTT CASSQGRSMRPQHF
TRBD2 TRBJ2-1 NA TRBV7-9 TGTGCCAGCAGCCCCCCCTCTAGCGGATCCTACAATGAGCAGTTCTTC CASSPPSSGSYNEQFF
NA TRBJ2-5 NA TRBV7-8 TGTGCCAGCAGCTCCCCCCACGAACGAGAGACCCAGTACTTC CASSSPHERETQYF
NA TRBJ1-5 NA TRBV28 TGTGCCAGCAGTTTGAGGATGCCCAATCGGCCCCAGCATTTT CASSLRMPNRPQHF
TRBD2 TRBJ2-1 NA TRBV7-9 TGTGCCAGCAGTCCAACTAGCGGGACCTACAATGAGCAGTTCTTC CASSPTSGTYNEQFF
NA TRBJ1-1 few TRBV5-1 TGCGCCAGCAGCTTGGGAGGACCGAAGAACACTGAAGCTTTCTTT CASSLGGPKNTEAFF
NA TRBJ2-5 NA TRBV9 TGTGCCAGCAGTGACGGACAGAGCTACCAAGAGACCCAGTACTTC CASSDGQSYQETQYF
TRBD1 TRBJ2-7 NA TRBV29-1 TGCAGCGTTGTTGACAGGGGCCACCCTTACGAGCAGTACTTC CSVVDRGHPYEQYF
NA TRBJ2-6 NA TRBV5-1 TGCGCCAGCAGCTTGGAACACTCTGGGGCCAACGTCCTGACTTTC CASSLEHSGANVLTF
NA TRBJ1-5 NA TRBV25-1 TGTGCCAGCAGTGAATTAGGGCGGAATCAGCCCCAGCATTTT CASSELGRNQPQHF
NA TRBJ2-7 NA TRBV6-5 TGTGCCAGCAGTTACTCGATAGAGGACCCCCTGGAGCAGTACTTC CASSYSIEDPLEQYF
TRBD1 TRBJ1-4 once TRBV30 TGTGCCTGGAGTGGATATGACAGGGTAGGGGAAAAACTGTTTTTT CAWSGYDRVGEKLFF
NA TRBJ2-1 NA TRBV9 TGTGCCAGCAGCGTAGTTGGACAACGCTCCTACAATGAGCAGTTCTTC CASSVVGQRSYNEQFF
TRBD2 TRBJ2-2 NA TRBV11-2 TGTGCCAGCAACGGGGGGAGAGGGACCGGGGAGCTGTTTTTT CASNGGRGTGELFF
NA TRBJ2-5 NA TRBV6-1 TGTGCCAGCAGTGAAGTTTACAGGATCTTGGAGACCCAGTACTTC CASSEVYRILETQYF
NA TRBJ2-1 NA TRBV21-1 TGTGCCAGCAGCTACCCCCCCGTTGACAGGGGGGGCAATGAGCAGTTCTTC CASSYPPVDRGGNEQFF
TRBD2 TRBJ2-3 NA TRBV4-3 TGCGCCAGCAGCCAATCCGGGACTAGTTTTGTTCCGCAGTATTTT CASSQSGTSFVPQYF
NA TRBJ1-2 NA TRBV27 TGTGCCAGCAGTTCAAATAATAACGGGATACCCTCCTTC CASSSNNNGIPSF
TRBD1 TRBJ1-2 NA TRBV5-1 TGCGCCAGCAGCCCCGCACAGGGGGGGACTGGCTACACCTTC CASSPAQGGTGYTF
TRBD1 TRBJ1-2 NA TRBV7-2 TGTGCCAGCAGCGCTGACAGCCTACAGGGGATTCACTATGGCTACACCTTC CASSADSLQGIHYGYTF
NA TRBJ1-5 NA TRBV19 TGTGCCAGTAGCCACGGACAGATCTATAGCAATCAGCCCCAGCATTTT CASSHGQIYSNQPQHF
NA TRBJ2-7 NA TRBV2 TGTGCCAGCAGTGATGGGGGTTCCTACGAGCAGTACTTC CASSDGGSYEQYF
NA TRBJ1-2 NA TRBV7-8 TGTGCCAGCAGCTTAGACCCGACGTTAAACTATGGCTACACCTTC CASSLDPTLNYGYTF
NA TRBJ2-7 NA TRBV6-6 TGTGCCAGCAGGGGGGACGGGGCCTACGAGCAGTACTTC CASRGDGAYEQYF
NA TRBJ2-7 NA TRBV28 TGTGCCAGCAGACTTCGAGACTCAGGCTCCTACGAGCAGTACTTC CASRLRDSGSYEQYF
NA TRBJ1-3 NA TRBV9 TGTGCCACCGGGGCCGGGGATGGAAACACCATATATTTT CATGAGDGNTIYF
NA TRBJ2-2 NA TRBV15 TGTGCCACCAGCGCTCCTCCGGGACACTACACCGGGGAGCTGTTTTTT CATSAPPGHYTGELFF
NA TRBJ2-1 NA TRBV9 TGTGCCAGCAGCCTCCCGGGGGTCTCTGAGCAGTTCTTC CASSLPGVSEQFF
TRBD1 TRBJ2-7 NA TRBV7-9 TGTGCCAGCAGCCACCGGGACAGTCGACCCTACGAGCAGTACTTC CASSHRDSRPYEQYF
TRBD1 TRBJ2-1 NA TRBV27 TGTGCCAGCAGTTTAATGCCGGGACAGGGGAGGCTGAATGAGCAGTTCTTC CASSLMPGQGRLNEQFF
TRBD1 TRBJ1-1 NA TRBV7-3 TGTGCCAGCAGCTCAGATGGACAGGGGGGTAGCGAAGCTTTCTTT CASSSDGQGGSEAFF
NA TRBJ2-7 NA TRBV5-6 TGTGCCAGCAGCCTAATCTTTTCAGGGGTCTACCTGACCTACGAGCAGTACTTC CASSLIFSGVYLTYEQYF
NA TRBJ2-7 NA TRBV11-2 TGTGCCAGCAGCTTGGGGCAGGGTTCCCCCTACGAGCAGTACTTC CASSLGQGSPYEQYF
NA TRBJ2-7 NA TRBV7-9 TGTGCCAGCAGCTTCTCGGGGAACCACGAGCAGTACTTC CASSFSGNHEQYF
NA TRBJ1-3 NA TRBV5-5 TGTGCCAGCAGGCCTCGTCCCCGACCCCACTCTGGAAACACCATATATTTT CASRPRPRPHSGNTIYF
TRBD2 TRBJ2-1 NA TRBV9 TGTGCCAGCAGCGTGGCCTCCGGGACTAGCTACAACTACAATGAGCAGTTCTTC CASSVASGTSYNYNEQFF